This TCR beta chain derives from a study of blood T cell repertoires in COVID-19. The wider study: Sources were T cells, B-cell-depleted T cells, or PBMCs; the material itself was cDNA or gDNA.

Authors' analysis steps: It was from reference gene primer amplification that nucleated cell counts were estimated. Profiling relied on immunoSEQ multiplex PCR, and the TCRdb table lists in-frame clones only, not all of them. The V and J calls and clone size were taken over from that table, and D and trimming were inferred from the DNA. The sample carries approximately 50,000 clones, about 83% recorded once. The sequence derives from a man in his sixties or seventies with active COVID-19. Sample: peripheral blood.

Written as DNA, the CDR3 is TGTGCCAGCAGCCAAGGCGGGGGGGCCCCAGAGACCCAGTACTTC. Translated: CASSQGGGAPETQYF. V usage is TRBV3-1 (or the pseudogene TRBV3-2) and J usage is TRBJ2-5, with TRBD2 identical over 9 bases. V lost 1 base to trimming and J lost 4 bases; unmatched junction nucleotides: 4. The CDR3 covers 15 residues. CDR1 and CDR2 from the germline V gene are LGHDT and YNNKEL (reference sequence).